Reported below is one TCR beta chain. The antigen is undetermined. Clones were sequenced by immunoSEQ multiplex PCR, and TCRdb holds only the in-frame ones, with some missing. The sample yields about 140,000 clones, around 90% seen once. J was trimmed by 5 bases and V by 6 bases; bases with no gene match: 12. CDR1 and CDR2 (germline): LNHDA, SQIVND (reference sequence). The CDR3 contains 15 residues. The data belong to a study of T cell responses to AZD1222 COVID-19 vaccine. Findings and caveats of the study: Unmutated variant regions are reportedly targeted by nearly half of spike-specific TCRs. CD4 TCRs linked to vaccination spanned spike, dominating at 160-218 and 743-854. Researchers took repertoire samples only after the peak T cell response had come. It should be noted that donors were predominantly white British and more often female, and clonal diversity was possibly underestimated.

This sequence was found in an adult who received the MenACWY meningococcal vaccine as a control. The chain employs TRBV19 and TRBJ1-2; 7 nucleotides agree with TRBD1. Source: peripheral blood, taken 28 days after the second dose of the MenACWY control vaccine. This CDR3 is CASSDQPGQRYGYTF. Written as DNA, the CDR3 is TGTGCCAGTAGCGATCAGCCGGGACAGAGGTATGGCTACACCTTC.